This TCR beta chain was sequenced in a study of high-grade serous ovarian cancer treatment subgroups. Study context: Mean per sample: about 14,000 reads, about 7,500 unique TCR beta rearrangements. Study-wide findings and caveats: Spatial context was lost because tumors were sequenced in bulk. Same-patient tumor repertoires overlapped at roughly 0.095 to 0.8; different patients barely overlapped. TCR relatedness rose with neoantigen level and trended with mutation load.

Tumor tissue was taken before any definitive surgery or chemotherapy was given. As regards this clone: Its cognate antigen is unknown.

Per the germline V gene, CDR1 is SGHAT and CDR2 is FQNNGV. CDR3 length: 15 residues. The V end was cut by 3 bases, the J end by 0 bases, with 9 bases between. Libraries were prepared by immunoSEQ multiplex PCR; TCRdb keeps only in-frame clonotypes and omits some of them. Seen here are some 4,200 clones, around 73% observed once, and the top ten hold 8%. The source material was tumor tissue. This chain connects TRBV11-2 to TRBJ1-3; D might be TRBD1 (5 bases). The sequence came from a human donor with high-grade serous ovarian cancer. Here the CDR3 reads CASSFTTGSGNTIYF. DNA of the CDR3: TGTGCCAGCAGCTTCACCACAGGCTCTGGAAACACCATATATTTT. The full variable domain, rest sourced from reference TRBV11-2 and TRBJ1-3, is EAGVAQSPRYKIIEKRQSVAFWCNPISGHATLYWYQQILGQGPKLLIQFQNNGVVDDSQLPKDRFSAERLKGVDSTLKIQPAKLEDSAVYLCASSFTTGSGNTIYFGEGSWLTVV.